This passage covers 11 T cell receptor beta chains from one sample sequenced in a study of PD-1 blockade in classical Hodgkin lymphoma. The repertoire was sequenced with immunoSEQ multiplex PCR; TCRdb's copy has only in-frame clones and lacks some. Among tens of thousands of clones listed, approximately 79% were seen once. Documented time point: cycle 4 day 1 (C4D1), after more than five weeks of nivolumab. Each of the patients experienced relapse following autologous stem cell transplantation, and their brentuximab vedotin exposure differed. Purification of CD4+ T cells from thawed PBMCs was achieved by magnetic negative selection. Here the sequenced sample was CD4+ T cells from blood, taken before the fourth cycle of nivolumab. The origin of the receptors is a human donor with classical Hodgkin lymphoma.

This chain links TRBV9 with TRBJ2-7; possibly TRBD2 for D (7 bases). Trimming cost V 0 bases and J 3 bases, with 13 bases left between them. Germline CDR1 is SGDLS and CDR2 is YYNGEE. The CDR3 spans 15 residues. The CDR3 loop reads CASSVGPGGLYEQYF. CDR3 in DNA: TGTGCCAGCAGCGTAGGACCGGGGGGCCTCTACGAGCAGTACTTC.

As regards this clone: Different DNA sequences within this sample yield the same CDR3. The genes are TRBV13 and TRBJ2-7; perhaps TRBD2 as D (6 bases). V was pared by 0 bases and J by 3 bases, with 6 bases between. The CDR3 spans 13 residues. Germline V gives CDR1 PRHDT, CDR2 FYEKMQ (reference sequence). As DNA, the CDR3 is TGTGCCAGCAGCTTAGGCGGGGGCTACGAGCAGTACTTC. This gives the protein CASSLGGGYEQYF.

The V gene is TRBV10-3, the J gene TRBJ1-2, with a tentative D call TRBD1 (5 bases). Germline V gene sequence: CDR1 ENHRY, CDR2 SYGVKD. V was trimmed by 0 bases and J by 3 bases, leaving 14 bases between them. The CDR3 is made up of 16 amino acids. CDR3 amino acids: CAISESLLGTDYGYTF. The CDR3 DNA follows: TGTGCCATCAGTGAGTCCTTGCTCGGGACGGACTATGGCTACACCTTC.

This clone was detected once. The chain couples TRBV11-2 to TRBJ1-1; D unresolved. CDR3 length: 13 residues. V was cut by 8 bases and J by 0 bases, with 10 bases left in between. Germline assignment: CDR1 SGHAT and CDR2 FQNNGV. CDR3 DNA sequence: TGTGCCAGCGGGCTTTTCATGAACACTGAAGCTTTCTTT. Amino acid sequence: CASGLFMNTEAFF. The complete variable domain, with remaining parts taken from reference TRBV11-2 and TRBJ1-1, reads EAGVAQSPRYKIIEKRQSVAFWCNPISGHATLYWYQQILGQGPKLLIQFQNNGVVDDSQLPKDRFSAERLKGVDSTLKIQPAKLEDSAVYLCASGLFMNTEAFFGQGTRLTVV.

The CDR3 sequence is CASSFFSGFGETQYF. The DNA for the CDR3 is TGTGCCAGCAGCTTCTTCTCGGGTTTTGGGGAGACCCAGTACTTC. The rearrangement links TRBV11-3 to TRBJ2-5; D is unresolved. CDR1 and CDR2 from the germline V gene are SGHNT and YENEEA. This CDR3 spans 15 amino acids. The V end was cut by 3 bases, the J end by 5 bases, with 16 bases between.

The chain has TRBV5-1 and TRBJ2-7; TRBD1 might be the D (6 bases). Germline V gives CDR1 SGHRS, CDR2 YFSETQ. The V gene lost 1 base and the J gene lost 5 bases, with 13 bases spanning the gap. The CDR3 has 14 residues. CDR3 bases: TGCGCCAGCAGCTTGAGGGACAATCGAAACGAGCAGTACTTC. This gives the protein CASSLRDNRNEQYF.

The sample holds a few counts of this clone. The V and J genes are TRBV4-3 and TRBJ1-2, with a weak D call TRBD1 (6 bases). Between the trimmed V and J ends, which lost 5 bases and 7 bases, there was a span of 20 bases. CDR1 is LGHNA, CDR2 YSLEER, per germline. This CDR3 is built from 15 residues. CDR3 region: CASSEGGGVETGYTF. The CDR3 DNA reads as TGCGCCAGCAGCGAAGGGGGGGGAGTTGAGACTGGCTACACCTTC.

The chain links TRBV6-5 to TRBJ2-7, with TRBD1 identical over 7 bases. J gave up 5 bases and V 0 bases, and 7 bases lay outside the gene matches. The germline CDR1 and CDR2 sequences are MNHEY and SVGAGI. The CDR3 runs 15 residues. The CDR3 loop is CASSYSRQGGDEQYF. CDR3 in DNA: TGTGCCAGCAGTTACTCTCGACAGGGCGGCGACGAGCAGTACTTC.

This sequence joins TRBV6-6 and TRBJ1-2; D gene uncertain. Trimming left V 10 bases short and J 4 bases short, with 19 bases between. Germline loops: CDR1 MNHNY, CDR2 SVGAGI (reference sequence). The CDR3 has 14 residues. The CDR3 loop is CATRSFGVIYGYTF. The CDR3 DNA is TGTGCCACGCGGAGCTTCGGGGTCATCTATGGCTACACCTTC.

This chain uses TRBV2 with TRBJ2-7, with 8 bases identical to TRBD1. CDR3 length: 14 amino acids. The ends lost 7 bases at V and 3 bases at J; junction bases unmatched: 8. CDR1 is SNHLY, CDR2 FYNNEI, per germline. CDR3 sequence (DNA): TGTGCCAGCACTCTAGACAGGGGAGGCTACGAGCAGTACTTC. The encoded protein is CASTLDRGGYEQYF.

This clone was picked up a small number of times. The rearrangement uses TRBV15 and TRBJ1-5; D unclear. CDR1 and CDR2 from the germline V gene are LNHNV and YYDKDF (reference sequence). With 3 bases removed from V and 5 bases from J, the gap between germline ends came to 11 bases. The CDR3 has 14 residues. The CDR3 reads CATSRSGRDQPQHF. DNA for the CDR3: TGTGCCACCAGCAGGAGTGGGCGGGATCAGCCCCAGCATTTT.